Reported below is one T cell receptor (beta chain). The target of this receptor is not known. Base qualities are not recorded, but no much larger clone differs from it by a single base. This specimen comes from a study of blood T cell repertoires in COVID-19 (dated by TCRdb to 2018 to 2021). Regarding the research as a whole: Collaborator samples came from the United States, Italy and Spain and covered acute and convalescent phases of COVID-19. The dataset comprised deeply sampled blood TCRbeta repertoires from subjects exposed to, actively infected with, or recovered from COVID-19. The material from the prospective study consisted of cDNA or gDNA derived from T cells, B-cell-depleted T cells, or PBMCs. The repertoires were made available in a free public database intended to serve as a resource for research on the immune response to SARS-CoV-2. Where available, HLA class I and class II types were obtained from metadata supplied by the sample provider rather than from assay-based typing. Sample metadata almost always included a de-identified subject ID, COVID-19 status, age in years and sex. The samples were drawn from the first 160 participants of the ongoing ImmuneRACE study and from 1,254 subjects provided by 6 global collaborators.

Overall study outcomes, separate from this receptor: How much clinical and demographic metadata was included differed by source and by participant, and the metadata was provided uncurated.

The immunoSEQ Assay, a bias-controlled multiplex PCR, was used to amplify TCRbeta CDR3 regions from genomic DNA. On the study's bioinformatics: The number of nucleated cells in each sample was estimated from the amplification of reference gene primers within the assay. Sequence reads were collapsed and filtered to measure the absolute abundance of every unique TCRbeta CDR3 rearrangement. For each sample, productive Simpson clonality was calculated by taking the square root of Simpson's diversity index across productive rearrangements. In its TCRdb copy, this immuneACCESS table keeps in-frame sequences only and misses some clones. Where compared with another copy, unresolved V genes explain less than half of these, and the others have no known cause. V and J calls plus clone size are reproduced from that table; the DNA served to infer D and trimming. This sample comprises fewer than 200,000 clones, about three quarters of them detected only once. The top ten constitute around 2.7% of the sample.

The collaborating institutions used their own protocols to collect whole blood in K2EDTA tubes. For TCRbeta analysis, collaborators shipped samples as frozen whole blood, isolated PBMCs, or DNA extracted from either of those sample types. At the junction V is shortened by 3 bases and J by 2 bases; bases outside the gene matches: 6. Including cysteine and phenylalanine, the CDR3 has 17 amino acids. Only the CDR3 part of the read is kept: 51 bases, read in frame from the first base. The germline V gene yields MDHEN for CDR1 and SYDVKM for CDR2. The origin of this receptor is a man between 70 and 80 years old with acute or convalescent COVID-19. The sample consisted of peripheral blood. This chain is built from TRBV28 and TRBJ2-2, with 10 junctional bases fitting TRBD1. CDR3 region: CASSFLGTGVNTGELFF. The DNA sequence is TGTGCCAGCAGTTTCCTTGGGACAGGGGTCAACACCGGGGAGCTGTTTTTT.